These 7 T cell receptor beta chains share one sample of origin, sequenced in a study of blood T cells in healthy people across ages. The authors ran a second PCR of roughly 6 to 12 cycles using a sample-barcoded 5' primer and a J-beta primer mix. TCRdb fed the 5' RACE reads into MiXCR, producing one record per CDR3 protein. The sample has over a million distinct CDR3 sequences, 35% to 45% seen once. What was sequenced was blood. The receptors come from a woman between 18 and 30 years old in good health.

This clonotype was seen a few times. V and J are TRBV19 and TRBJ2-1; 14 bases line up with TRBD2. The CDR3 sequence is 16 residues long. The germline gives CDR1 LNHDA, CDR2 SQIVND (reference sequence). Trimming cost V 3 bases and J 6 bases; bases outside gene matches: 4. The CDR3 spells CASSMSGLAGANEQFF. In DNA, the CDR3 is TGTGCCAGTAGTATGTCGGGACTAGCGGGAGCCAATGAGCAGTTCTTC.

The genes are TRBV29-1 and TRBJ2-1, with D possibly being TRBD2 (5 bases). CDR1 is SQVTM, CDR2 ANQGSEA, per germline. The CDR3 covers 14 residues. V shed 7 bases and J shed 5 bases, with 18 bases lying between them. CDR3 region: CSAGEGVPNNEQFF. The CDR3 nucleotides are TGCAGCGCCGGAGAGGGAGTGCCCAACAATGAGCAGTTCTTC.

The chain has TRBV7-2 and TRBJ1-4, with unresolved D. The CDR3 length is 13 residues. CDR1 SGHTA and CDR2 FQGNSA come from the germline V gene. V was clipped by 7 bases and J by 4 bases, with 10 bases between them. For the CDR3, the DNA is TGTGCCAGCACCAACAGACTTAATGAAAAACTGTTTTTT. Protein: CASTNRLNEKLFF.

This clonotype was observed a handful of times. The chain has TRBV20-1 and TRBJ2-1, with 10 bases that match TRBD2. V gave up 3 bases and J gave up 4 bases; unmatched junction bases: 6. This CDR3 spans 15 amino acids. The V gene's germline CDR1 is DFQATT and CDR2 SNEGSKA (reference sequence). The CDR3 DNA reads TGCAGTGCTAGGGAGGGGACTAGCGCGTACAATGAGCAGTTCTTC. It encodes CSAREGTSAYNEQFF.

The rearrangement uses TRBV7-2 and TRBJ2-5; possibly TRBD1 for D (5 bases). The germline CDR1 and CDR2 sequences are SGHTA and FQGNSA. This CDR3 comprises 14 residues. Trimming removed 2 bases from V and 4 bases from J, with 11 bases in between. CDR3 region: CASSLIVQGETQYF. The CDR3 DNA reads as TGTGCCAGCAGCTTAATTGTGCAGGGAGAGACCCAGTACTTC.

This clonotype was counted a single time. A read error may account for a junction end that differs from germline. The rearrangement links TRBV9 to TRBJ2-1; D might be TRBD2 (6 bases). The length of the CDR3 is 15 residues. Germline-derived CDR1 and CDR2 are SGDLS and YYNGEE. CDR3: CASSLSGGPYNKQFF. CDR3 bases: TGTGCCAGCAGCCTTAGCGGAGGGCCCTACAATAAGCAGTTCTTC.

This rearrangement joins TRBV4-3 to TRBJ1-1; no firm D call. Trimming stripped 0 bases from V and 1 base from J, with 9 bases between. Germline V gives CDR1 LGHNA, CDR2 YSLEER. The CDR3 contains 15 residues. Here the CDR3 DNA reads TGCGCCAGCAGCCAAGAGTACATAGCGAACACTGAAGCTTTCTTT. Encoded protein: CASSQEYIANTEAFF.